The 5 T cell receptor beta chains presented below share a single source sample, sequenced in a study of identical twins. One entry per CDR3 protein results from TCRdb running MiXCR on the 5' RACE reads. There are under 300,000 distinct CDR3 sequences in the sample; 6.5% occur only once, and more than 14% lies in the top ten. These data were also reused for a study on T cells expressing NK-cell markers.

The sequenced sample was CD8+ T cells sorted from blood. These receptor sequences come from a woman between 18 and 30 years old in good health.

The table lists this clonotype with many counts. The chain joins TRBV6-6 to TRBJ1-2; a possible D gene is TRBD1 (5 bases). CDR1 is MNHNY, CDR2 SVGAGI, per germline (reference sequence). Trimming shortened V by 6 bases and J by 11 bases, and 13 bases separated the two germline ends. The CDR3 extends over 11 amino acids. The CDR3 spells CASSPSGGYTF. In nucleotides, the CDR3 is TGTGCCAGCAGCCCCTCCGGGGGTTACACCTTC.

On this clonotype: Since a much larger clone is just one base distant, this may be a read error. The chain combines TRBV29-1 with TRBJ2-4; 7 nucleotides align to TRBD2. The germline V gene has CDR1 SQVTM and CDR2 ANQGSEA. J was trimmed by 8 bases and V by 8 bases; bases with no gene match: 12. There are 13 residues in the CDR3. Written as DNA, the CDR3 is TGCAGCTCAGCAGCGGGACCAAAAGACATTCAGTACTTC. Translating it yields CSSAAGPKDIQYF.

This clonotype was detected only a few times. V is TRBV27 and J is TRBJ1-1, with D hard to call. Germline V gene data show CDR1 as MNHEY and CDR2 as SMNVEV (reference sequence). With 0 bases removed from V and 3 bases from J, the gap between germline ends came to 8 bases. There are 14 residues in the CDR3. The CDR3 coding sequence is TGTGCCAGCAGTTTATCAGTTGAGTACACTGAAGCTTTCTTT. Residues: CASSLSVEYTEAFF.

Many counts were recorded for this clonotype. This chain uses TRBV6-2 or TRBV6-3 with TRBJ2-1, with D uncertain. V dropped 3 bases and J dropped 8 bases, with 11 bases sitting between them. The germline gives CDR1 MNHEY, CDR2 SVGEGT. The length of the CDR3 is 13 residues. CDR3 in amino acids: CASSYAPTDEQFF. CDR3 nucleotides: TGTGCCAGCAGTTATGCCCCGACGGATGAGCAGTTCTTC.

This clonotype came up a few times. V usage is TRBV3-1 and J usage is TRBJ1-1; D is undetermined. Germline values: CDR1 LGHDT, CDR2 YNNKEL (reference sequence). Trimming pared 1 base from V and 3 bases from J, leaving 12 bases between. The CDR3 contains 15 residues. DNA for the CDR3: TGTGCCAGCAGCCAAGTAAAGGGCGGGTACACTGAAGCTTTCTTT. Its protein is CASSQVKGGYTEAFF.